The T cell receptor beta chain described here comes from a study of cytomegalovirus exposure and HLA in healthy donors. CDR3 length: 14 residues. V gave up 5 bases and J gave up 4 bases, with 14 bases separating them. CDR1 and CDR2 (germline): SGHAT, FQNNGV. This clone turned up a few times. Its antigen is unidentified. Study conclusions and caveats: Most TCR sequences were rare, but some public TCRs occurred in many donors. CMV serostatus was the only immune exposure information that was available. The analysis excluded some indistinguishable V segments, including TRBV6-2 and TRBV6-3.

13 Jbeta primers and 60 Vbeta primers were used for the PCR. Libraries were prepared by immunoSEQ multiplex PCR; TCRdb keeps only in-frame clonotypes and omits some of them. The sample includes about 130,000 clones, 85% to 90% seen only once; the top ten take under 8.5%. The sequencing sample was made of PBMCs. This clonotype was sampled from a woman in her twenties or thirties in good health and CMV-seropositive. This chain links TRBV11-2 with TRBJ1-1; possibly TRBD1 for D (6 bases). The CDR3 protein is CASSRDTLATEAFF. Here the CDR3 DNA reads TGTGCCAGCAGCCGGGACACCTTGGCCACTGAAGCTTTCTTT.